Listed here is a single T cell receptor (beta chain). The antigen this receptor binds is unknown. Qualities for individual bases were not recorded, and no much larger clone is one base off. The entry originates in a study of T cell repertoires in cytomegalovirus infection (dated by TCRdb to about 2019). With respect to the entire study: Peptide stimulations targeted recently identified HLA-C-restricted CMV epitopes, whose presentation resists viral immunomodulation, together with well-studied HLA-B-restricted epitopes. The HLA type of each donor mattered for the analysis, because public TCR beta signatures pointed to carriage of CMV infection along with the matching HLA type.

Trimming accounts for 3 bases at V and 7 bases at J, while the number of junction bases matched to no gene is 10. From the germline V gene, CDR1 is MGHRA and CDR2 is YSYEKL. Counted from cysteine to phenylalanine, this CDR3 has 16 amino acids. Kept here is only the CDR3 DNA, which spans 48 bases and is read in frame from base 1. Sequencing was carried out with an Illumina HiSeq 1500. TCRdb trimmed the raw reads at Q25, called clones with MiXCR and kept productive beta chains. Each entry merges the rows of one CDR3 protein and shows their most common DNA and genes. Across this sample there are about 270,000 distinct CDR3 sequences, with approximately 22% seen only once. The ten biggest clones cover roughly a fifth of the sample. Study-wide findings and limitations: In the ex vivo response, HLA-C-restricted CMV-specific TCR beta clonotypes were dominant, and in two of eight donors the single most frequent clonotype came from this HLA-C-restricted group. In both this cohort and an independent cohort of several hundred donors, the cumulative frequency of public TCR beta family members distinguished carriers of CMV infection plus the relevant HLA type.

Per the publication, the treatment or condition label means: in vitro stimulation with specific CMV peptide epitopes to enrich CMV-specific T cells. The specimen was cultured PBMCs, collected from culture after CMV antigen stimulation. The rearranged chain carries TRBV4-1 and TRBJ2-2, and 8 bases in between align with TRBD2. This receptor was taken from a human donor in good health (CMV status not recorded). Some clones in this sample may be carry-over from other donors' samples. The DNA reads TGCGCCAGCAGCCATCCCGGGACTAGTAAAGGCGGGGAGCTGTTTTTT. This gives the protein CASSHPGTSKGGELFF.